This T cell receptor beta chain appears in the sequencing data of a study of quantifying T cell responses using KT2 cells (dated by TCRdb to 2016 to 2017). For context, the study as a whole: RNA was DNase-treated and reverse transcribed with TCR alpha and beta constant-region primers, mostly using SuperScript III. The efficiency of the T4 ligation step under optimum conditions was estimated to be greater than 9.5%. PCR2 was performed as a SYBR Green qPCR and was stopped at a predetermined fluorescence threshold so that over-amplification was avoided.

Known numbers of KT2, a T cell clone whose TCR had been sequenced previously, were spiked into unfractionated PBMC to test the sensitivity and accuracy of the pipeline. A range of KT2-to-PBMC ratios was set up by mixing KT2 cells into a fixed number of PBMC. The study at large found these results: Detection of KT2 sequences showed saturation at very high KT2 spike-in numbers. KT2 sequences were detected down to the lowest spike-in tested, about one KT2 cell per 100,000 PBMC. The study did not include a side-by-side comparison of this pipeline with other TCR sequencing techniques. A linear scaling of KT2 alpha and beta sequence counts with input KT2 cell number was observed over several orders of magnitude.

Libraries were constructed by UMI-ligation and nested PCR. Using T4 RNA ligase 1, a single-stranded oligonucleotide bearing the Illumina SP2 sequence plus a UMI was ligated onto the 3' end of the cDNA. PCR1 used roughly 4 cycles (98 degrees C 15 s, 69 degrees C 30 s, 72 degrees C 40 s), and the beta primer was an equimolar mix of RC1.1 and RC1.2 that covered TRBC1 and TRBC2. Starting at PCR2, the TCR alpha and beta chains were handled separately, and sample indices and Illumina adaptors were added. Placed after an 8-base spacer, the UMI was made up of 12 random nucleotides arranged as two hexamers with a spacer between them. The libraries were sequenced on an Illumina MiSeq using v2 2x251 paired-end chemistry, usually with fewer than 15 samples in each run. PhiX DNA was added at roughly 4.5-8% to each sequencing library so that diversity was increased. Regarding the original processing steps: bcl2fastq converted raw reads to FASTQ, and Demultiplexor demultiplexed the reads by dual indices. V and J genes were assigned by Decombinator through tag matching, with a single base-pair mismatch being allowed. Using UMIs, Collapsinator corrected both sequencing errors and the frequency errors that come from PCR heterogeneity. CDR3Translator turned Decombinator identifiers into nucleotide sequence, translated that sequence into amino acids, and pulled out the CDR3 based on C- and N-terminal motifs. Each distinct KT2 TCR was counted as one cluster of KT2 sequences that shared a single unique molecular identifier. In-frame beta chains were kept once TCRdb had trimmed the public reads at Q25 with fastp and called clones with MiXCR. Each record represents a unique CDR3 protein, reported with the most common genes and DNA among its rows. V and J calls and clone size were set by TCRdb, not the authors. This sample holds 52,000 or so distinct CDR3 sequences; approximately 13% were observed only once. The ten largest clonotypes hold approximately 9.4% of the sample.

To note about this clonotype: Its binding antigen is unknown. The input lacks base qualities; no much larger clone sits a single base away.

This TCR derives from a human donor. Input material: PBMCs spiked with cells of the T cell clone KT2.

The DNA reads TGTGCCAGCAGCTTACAGACGACTAGCAGTTACAATGAGCAGTTCTTC. Its amino acids are CASSLQTTSSYNEQFF. The chain is encoded by TRBV7-3 joined to TRBJ2-1; 7 bases in the junction line up with TRBD2. The CDR3 goes from the cysteine to the phenylalanine over 16 residues. Only the CDR3 DNA is retained, 48 bases long and in frame from the first base. Here V drops 2 bases and J drops 4 bases, and the junction holds 8 bases not matched to any gene. CDR1 and CDR2 are drawn from the germline V gene: SGHTA, FQGTGA.